The T cell receptor beta chain under discussion was sequenced for a study of shared clonotypes between healthy human individuals. Study-level findings and limits: The study found lower generation probabilities in non-shared clonotypes than in those shared by all four donors. Sharing of clonotypes among donors was expected to vary with sequencing depth.

V trimming: 4 bases; J trimming: 6 bases; junction bases outside the gene matches: 2. The CDR3 runs to 14 residues. Germline CDR1 reads ENHRY; CDR2 reads SYGVKD. CD8 cells classed as naive were CD45RO-negative and positively selected for CCR7, excluding terminally differentiated effector memory CD45RA+ cells. The donor cohort consisted entirely of Caucasian adults residing in Nashville, Tennessee. As to this clone: The antigen is not known.

Sequenced by immunoSEQ multiplex PCR; TCRdb stores in-frame clones only, minus some. The sample lists millions of clones, about 95% seen once, with 0.9% to 1.3% in the top ten. This chain connects TRBV10-3 to TRBJ2-1; the match to TRBD2 covers 11 bases. This sequence was found in a young man in good health. Sequenced sample: naive CD8+ T cells sorted from blood. The CDR3 DNA is TGTGCCATCAGTGGGACTAGCGGGCCCAATGAGCAGTTCTTC. As protein: CAISGTSGPNEQFF.